Each of the 13 T cell receptor beta chains below was sequenced from the same sample in a study of T cell responses to AZD1222 COVID-19 vaccine. The repertoire was sequenced with immunoSEQ multiplex PCR; TCRdb's copy has only in-frame clones and lacks some. The repertoire includes around 90,000 clones, nearly 90% of them detected once, and roughly 13% sits in the top ten. Sequencing was performed on peripheral blood, taken on day 0 of AZD1222 vaccination. The receptors were gathered from an adult in good health.

The V and J genes are TRBV4-2 and TRBJ2-1, with D tentatively TRBD2 (5 bases). CDR3 size: 15 residues. CDR1 LGHNA and CDR2 YNFKEQ come from the germline V gene. Trimming removed 5 bases from V and 15 bases from J, with 26 bases in between. The CDR3 here is CASSNPRGSDESMFF. In nucleotides, the CDR3 is TGTGCCAGCAGCAACCCCCGAGGGAGCGACGAGAGCATGTTCTTC.

This sequence joins TRBV6-6 and TRBJ1-1, with a tentative D call TRBD1 (5 bases). CDR1 MNHNY and CDR2 SVGAGI come from the germline V gene (reference sequence). Trimming shortened V by 2 bases and J by 4 bases, and 11 bases separated the two germline ends. The CDR3 has 14 amino acids. The CDR3 DNA is TGTGCCAGCAGTTACGGGGGGTCGGGCACTGAAGCTTTCTTT. This codes for CASSYGGSGTEAFF.

The rearrangement links TRBV28 to TRBJ2-3; D is unclear. The V gene's germline CDR1 is MDHEN and CDR2 SYDVKM. Between the trimmed V and J ends, which lost 3 bases and 2 bases, there was a span of 12 bases. The CDR3 spans 15 residues. CDR3 residues: CASSLQVFYTDTQYF. The CDR3 nucleotides read TGTGCCAGCAGTTTGCAGGTTTTTTACACAGATACGCAGTATTTT.

This rearrangement joins TRBV6-5 to TRBJ1-2; 12 bases line up with TRBD1. This CDR3 contains 14 residues. Germline-derived CDR1 and CDR2 are MNHEY and SVGAGI. V was pared by 6 bases and J by 5 bases, with 4 bases of the junction left unmatched. The CDR3 DNA sequence: TGTGCCAGCAGCCGGGACAGGGGGCCATATGGCTACACCTTC. It encodes CASSRDRGPYGYTF.

This rearrangement joins TRBV3-1 (or the pseudogene TRBV3-2) to TRBJ1-3; D is possibly TRBD1 (6 bases). The germline CDR1 and CDR2 sequences are LGHDT and YNNKEL (reference sequence). The CDR3 loop spans 14 amino acids. V lost 4 bases and J 3 bases, leaving 10 bases between the germline ends. CDR3 sequence reads: CASSPQGGGNTIYF. The CDR3 DNA sequence: TGTGCCAGCAGCCCACAGGGTGGTGGAAACACCATATATTTT.

The V call is TRBV5-1, the J call TRBJ1-1; possibly TRBD1 for D (5 bases). Trimming took off 3 bases at V and 1 base at J, with 13 bases between the two ends. CDR1 SGHRS and CDR2 YFSETQ come from the germline V gene. The CDR3 length is 15 residues. CDR3 DNA sequence: TGCGCCAGCAGCTCGGCCGGGGCGAAGAACACTGAAGCTTTCTTT. Residues: CASSSAGAKNTEAFF.

The rearrangement links TRBV30 to TRBJ1-1; maybe TRBD1 (6 bases). This CDR3 comprises 13 residues. Trimming removed 2 bases at V and 4 bases at J, with 11 bases between. Germline CDR1 and CDR2: GTSNPN and SVGIG (reference sequence). CDR3 bases: TGTGCCTGGAGTTGGGGGGGGCCCACTGAAGCTTTCTTT. Its translation is CAWSWGGPTEAFF.

The chain recombines TRBV4-3 with TRBJ1-2; possibly TRBD1 for D (5 bases). This CDR3 contains 17 residues. The V end was cut by 1 base, the J end by 4 bases, with 19 bases between. CDR1 is LGHNA, CDR2 YSLEER, per germline. The CDR3 DNA reads TGCGCCAGCAGCCAAGGCGCCGGACAAGACCAGGGCTATGGCTACACCTTC. Its protein is CASSQGAGQDQGYGYTF.

The rearrangement links TRBV19 to TRBJ2-7; D gene unclear. Trimming stripped 3 bases from V and 3 bases from J, with 6 bases between. CDR1 and CDR2 from the germline V gene are LNHDA and SQIVND (reference sequence). CDR3 length equals 12 residues. CDR3 sequence reads: CASSIPGYEQYF. The CDR3 DNA reads as TGTGCCAGTAGTATCCCCGGCTACGAGCAGTACTTC. Filled out from reference TRBV19 and TRBJ2-7, the complete variable domain reads DGGITQSPKYLFRKEGQNVTLSCEQNLNHDAMYWYRQDPGQGLRLIYYSQIVNDFQKGDIAEGYSVSREKKESFPLTVTSAQKNPTAFYLCASSIPGYEQYFGPGTRLTVT.

This chain uses TRBV28 with TRBJ2-3, with 15 positions matching TRBD2. Germline loops: CDR1 MDHEN, CDR2 SYDVKM. The CDR3 runs to 16 residues. The V gene end was trimmed by 6 bases and the J gene end by 5 bases; junction bases not matched to a gene: 6. The CDR3 is CASRGTSGGRGDTQYF. In nucleotides, the CDR3 is TGTGCCAGCAGAGGGACTAGCGGGGGGAGGGGAGATACGCAGTATTTT.

The V and J genes are TRBV6-2 or TRBV6-3 and TRBJ2-5, with 10 bases identical to TRBD2. The CDR3 consists of 16 residues. From germline, CDR1 is MNHEY and CDR2 SVGEGT. V dropped 2 bases and J dropped 5; count of bases not matched to a gene: 8. The CDR3, as DNA: TGTGCCAGCAGTTACGGACAGCGGGGGGGACAGGAGACCCAGTACTTC. Translated: CASSYGQRGGQETQYF.

The rearrangement uses TRBV15 and TRBJ2-3, with TRBD2 identical over 11 bases. The germline V gene has CDR1 LNHNV and CDR2 YYDKDF (reference sequence). Trimming cost V 0 bases and J 8 bases; bases outside gene matches: 7. This CDR3 has 16 amino acids. The CDR3 DNA follows: TGTGCCACCAGCAGAGATTTAGCGGGGGGGCCTGGTACGCAGTATTTT. Translating gives CATSRDLAGGPGTQYF.

V is TRBV27 and J is TRBJ1-5, with D maybe TRBD1 (5 bases). CDR1 is MNHEY, CDR2 SMNVEV, per germline (reference sequence). V shed 2 bases and J shed 6 bases, with 8 bases lying between them. CDR3 length equals 13 residues. The CDR3 nucleotides read TGTGCCAGCAGTTTACGAAGGGGTCAGCCCCAGCATTTT. Translation gives CASSLRRGQPQHF.